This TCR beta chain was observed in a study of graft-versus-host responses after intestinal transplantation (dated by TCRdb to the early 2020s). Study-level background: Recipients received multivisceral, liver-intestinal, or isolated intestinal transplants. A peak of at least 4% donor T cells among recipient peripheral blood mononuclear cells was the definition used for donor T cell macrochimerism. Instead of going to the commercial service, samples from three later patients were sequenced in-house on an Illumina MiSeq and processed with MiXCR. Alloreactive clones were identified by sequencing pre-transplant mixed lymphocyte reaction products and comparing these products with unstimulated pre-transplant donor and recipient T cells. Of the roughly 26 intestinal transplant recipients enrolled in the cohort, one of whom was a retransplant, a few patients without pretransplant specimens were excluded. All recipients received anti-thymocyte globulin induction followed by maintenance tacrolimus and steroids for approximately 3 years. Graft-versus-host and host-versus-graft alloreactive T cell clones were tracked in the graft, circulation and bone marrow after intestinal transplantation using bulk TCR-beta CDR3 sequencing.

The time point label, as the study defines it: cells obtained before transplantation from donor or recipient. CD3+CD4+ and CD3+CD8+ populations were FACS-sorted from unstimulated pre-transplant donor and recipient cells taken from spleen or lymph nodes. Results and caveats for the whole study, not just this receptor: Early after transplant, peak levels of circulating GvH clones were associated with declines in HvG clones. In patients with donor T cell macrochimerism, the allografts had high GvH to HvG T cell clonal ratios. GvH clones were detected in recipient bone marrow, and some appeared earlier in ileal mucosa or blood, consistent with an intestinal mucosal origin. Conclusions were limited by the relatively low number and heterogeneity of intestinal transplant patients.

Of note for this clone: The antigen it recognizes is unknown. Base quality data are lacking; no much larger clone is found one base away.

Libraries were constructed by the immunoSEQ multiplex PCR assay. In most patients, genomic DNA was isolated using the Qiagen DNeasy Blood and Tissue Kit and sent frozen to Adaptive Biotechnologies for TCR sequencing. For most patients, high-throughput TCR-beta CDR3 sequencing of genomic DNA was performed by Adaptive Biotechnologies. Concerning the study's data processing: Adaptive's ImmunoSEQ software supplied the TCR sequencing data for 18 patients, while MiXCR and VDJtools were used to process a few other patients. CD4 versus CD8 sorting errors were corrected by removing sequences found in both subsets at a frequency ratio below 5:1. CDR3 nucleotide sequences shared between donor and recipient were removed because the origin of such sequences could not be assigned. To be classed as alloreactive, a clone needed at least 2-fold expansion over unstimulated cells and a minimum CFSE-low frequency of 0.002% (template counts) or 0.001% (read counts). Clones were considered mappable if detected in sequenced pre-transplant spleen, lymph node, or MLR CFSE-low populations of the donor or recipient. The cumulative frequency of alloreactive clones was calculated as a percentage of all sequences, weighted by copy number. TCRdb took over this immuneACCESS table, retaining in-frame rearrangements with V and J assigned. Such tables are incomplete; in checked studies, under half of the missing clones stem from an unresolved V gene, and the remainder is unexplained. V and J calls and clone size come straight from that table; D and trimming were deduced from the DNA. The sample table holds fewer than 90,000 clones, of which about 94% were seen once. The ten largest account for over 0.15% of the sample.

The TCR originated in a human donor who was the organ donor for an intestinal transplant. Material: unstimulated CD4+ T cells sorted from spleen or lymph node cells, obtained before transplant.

The DNA sequence is as follows: TGTGCCAGCAGCTTAGTGGGGGACGAGCAGTACTTC. The encoded protein is CASSLVGDEQYF. This chain joins TRBV7-2 to TRBJ2-7; the D gene assignment is perhaps TRBD1 or TRBD2, with each matching 5 bases. From the germline V gene, CDR1 is SGHTA and CDR2 is FQGNSA. The V end loses 1 base and the J end loses 5 bases, and a stretch of 6 bases separates them. The CDR3 goes from the cysteine to the phenylalanine over 12 residues. The only DNA kept is the CDR3, 36 bases in frame from the first base.